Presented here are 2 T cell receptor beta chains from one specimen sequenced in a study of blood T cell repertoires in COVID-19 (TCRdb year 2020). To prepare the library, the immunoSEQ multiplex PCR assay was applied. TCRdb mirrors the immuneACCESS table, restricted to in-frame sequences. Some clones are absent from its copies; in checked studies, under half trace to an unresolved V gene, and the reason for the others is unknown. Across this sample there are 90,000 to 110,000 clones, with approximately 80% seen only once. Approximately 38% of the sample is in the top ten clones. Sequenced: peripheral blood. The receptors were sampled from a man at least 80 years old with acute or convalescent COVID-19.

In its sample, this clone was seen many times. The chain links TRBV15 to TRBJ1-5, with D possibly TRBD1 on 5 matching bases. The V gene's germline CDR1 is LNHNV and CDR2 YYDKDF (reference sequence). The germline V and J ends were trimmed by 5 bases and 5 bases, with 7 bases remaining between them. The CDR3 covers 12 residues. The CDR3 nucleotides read TGTGCCACCAGCTTACAGGATCAGCCCCAGCATTTT. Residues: CATSLQDQPQHF.

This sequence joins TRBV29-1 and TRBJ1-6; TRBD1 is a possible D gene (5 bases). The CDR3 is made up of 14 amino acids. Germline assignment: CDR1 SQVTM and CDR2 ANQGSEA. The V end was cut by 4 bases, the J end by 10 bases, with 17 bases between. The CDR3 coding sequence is TGCAGCGTTGGGATGGGGGGGATCGGGTCACCCCTCCACTTT. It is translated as CSVGMGGIGSPLHF.